The next 17 T cell receptor beta chains were all read from a single sample in a study of control samples from healthy donors and cancer patients. Method: immunoSEQ multiplex PCR; TCRdb's copy keeps in-frame clones and lacks some. The repertoire holds about 410,000 clones, with 75% to 95% as singletons. Input material: PBMCs. The receptors shown here come from a man aged 40-50 years with head and neck cancer.

The CDR3, as DNA: TGTGCCAGCAGCGCTCCGGGACAGGGTATACATCAGGCTTTCTTT. Residues: CASSAPGQGIHQAFF. This rearrangement joins TRBV9 to TRBJ1-1, with 9 bases lining up with TRBD1. Germline V gene lookup returns CDR1 SGDLS and CDR2 YYNGEE. This CDR3 spans 15 amino acids. With 3 bases clipped from V and 11 bases from J, the junction kept 14 bases outside the gene matches.

The genes are TRBV9 and TRBJ2-7; 10 nucleotides agree with TRBD2. There are 15 residues in the CDR3. V lost 0 bases to trimming and J lost 3 bases; unmatched junction nucleotides: 3. Germline V lookup: CDR1 SGDLS, CDR2 YYNGEE. The CDR3 sequence: CASSVAAGGDYEQYF. The DNA of the CDR3 is TGTGCCAGCAGCGTAGCAGCGGGAGGGGACTACGAGCAGTACTTC. Variable domain in full (rest from reference TRBV9 and TRBJ2-7): DSGVTQTPKHLITATGQRVTLRCSPRSGDLSVYWYQQSLDQGLQFLIQYYNGEERAKGNILERFSAQQFPDLHSELNLSSLELGDSALYFCASSVAAGGDYEQYFGPGTRLTVT.

The gene calls are TRBV18 and TRBJ2-1, with TRBD1 matching 7 bases. This CDR3 is built from 14 residues. The J segment lost 9 bases and the V segment lost 4 bases, leaving 9 bases of the junction unmatched. Germline V gene sequence: CDR1 KGHSH, CDR2 LQKENI. The CDR3 DNA reads TGTGCCAGCTCACAGCGACAGGGAGTGTTTGAGCAGTTCTTC. Protein: CASSQRQGVFEQFF.

The V gene is TRBV6-6, the J gene TRBJ2-5; the D gene is possibly TRBD2 (5 bases). Trimming stripped 6 bases from V and 1 base from J, with 18 bases between. Looked up from germline, CDR1 is MNHNY and CDR2 is SVGAGI (reference sequence). The CDR3 is made up of 16 amino acids. CDR3 coding DNA: TGTGCCAGCAGCCCCCTCGCTTTCGGGATCCAAGAGACCCAGTACTTC. As protein: CASSPLAFGIQETQYF.

The gene calls are TRBV7-2 and TRBJ2-1; a weak D match, TRBD2 (6 bases). V was cut by 1 base and J by 2 bases, with 12 bases left in between. CDR1 and CDR2 from the germline V gene are SGHTA and FQGNSA. The CDR3 has 16 amino acids. The CDR3 DNA reads as TGTGCCAGCAGCTTAGTTACAGCGGGTCCCTACAATGAGCAGTTCTTC. Translated: CASSLVTAGPYNEQFF.

The chain carries TRBV7-2 and TRBJ2-1; D gene uncertain. Trimming cost V 1 base and J 8 bases, with 12 bases left between them. This CDR3 contains 14 residues. Germline loops: CDR1 SGHTA, CDR2 FQGNSA. CDR3 bases: TGTGCCAGCAGCTTAGAAGGCAATGGGGATGAGCAGTTCTTC. Translating it yields CASSLEGNGDEQFF.

This sequence joins TRBV5-1 and TRBJ1-5, with 8 bases identical to TRBD1. The CDR3 runs 15 residues. The V gene end was trimmed by 3 bases and the J gene end by 3 bases; junction bases not matched to a gene: 5. The V gene's germline CDR1 is SGHRS and CDR2 YFSETQ. The CDR3 here is CASSYTGGNNQPQHF. The CDR3 DNA is TGCGCCAGCAGCTACACAGGGGGGAACAATCAGCCCCAGCATTTT. Full variable domain (missing parts from reference TRBV5-1 and TRBJ1-5): KAGVTQTPRYLIKTRGQQVTLSCSPISGHRSVSWYQQTPGQGLQFLFEYFSETQRNKGNFPGRFSGRQFSNSRSEMNVSTLELGDSALYLCASSYTGGNNQPQHFGDGTRLSIL.

This chain connects TRBV6-4 to TRBJ2-3; 10 bases are shared with TRBD2. In germline, CDR1 is MRHNA, CDR2 SNTAGT. The CDR3 is 16 amino acids. V shed 0 bases, J shed 1 base, and the junction held 1 base outside the gene matches. In DNA, the CDR3 is TGTGCCAGCAGTGACTCCGGGACTAGCGGCACAGATACGCAGTATTTT. This sequence encodes CASSDSGTSGTDTQYF.

This chain connects TRBV7-9 to TRBJ1-1; D gene unclear. CDR1 and CDR2 from the germline V gene are SEHNR and FQNEAQ (reference sequence). Trimming stripped 0 bases from V and 9 bases from J, with 11 bases between. The CDR3 covers 13 residues. The DNA for the CDR3 is TGTGCCAGCAGCTTAGCGGGTTCGGCCCAAGCTTTCTTT. Translating it yields CASSLAGSAQAFF.

This clone was counted only a few times. The CDR3 bases are TGTGCCAGCAGCGTACCCCTAGCCAAAAACATTCAGTACTTC. It codes for CASSVPLAKNIQYF. The chain combines TRBV2 with TRBJ2-4; D is unclear. The V gene lost 6 bases and the J gene lost 0 bases, with 9 bases spanning the gap. Germline loops: CDR1 SNHLY, CDR2 FYNNEI. The CDR3 is 14 amino acids.

The gene calls are TRBV7-9 and TRBJ1-5; 9 bases agree with TRBD1. The length of the CDR3 is 15 residues. The V gene's germline CDR1 is SEHNR and CDR2 FQNEAQ (reference sequence). V lost 5 bases, J lost 6 bases, and 8 bases stayed unmatched. CDR3 nucleotide sequence: TGTGCCAGCAGCCCGCTACAGGGGGCTGGTCAGCCCCAGCATTTT. Translating it yields CASSPLQGAGQPQHF.

The chain links TRBV9 to TRBJ1-1; D not resolved. Per germline, CDR1 SGDLS and CDR2 YYNGEE. This CDR3 region has 13 residues. V was trimmed by 7 bases and J by 3 bases, leaving 13 bases between them. This CDR3 reads CASRRESDTEAFF. The CDR3 DNA reads TGTGCCAGCCGCCGGGAGTCGGACACTGAAGCTTTCTTT.

The rearrangement uses TRBV19 and TRBJ1-5, with 11 bases fitting TRBD1. This CDR3 contains 17 residues. Germline assignment: CDR1 LNHDA and CDR2 SQIVND (reference sequence). The V gene end was trimmed by 5 bases and the J gene end by 0 bases; junction bases not matched to a gene: 6. The CDR3 region has the DNA TGTGCCAGTAGTCTAGGACAGGGGGCCCTTAGCAATCAGCCCCAGCATTTT. This codes for CASSLGQGALSNQPQHF.

This rearrangement joins TRBV9 to TRBJ2-2; D might be TRBD1 (5 bases). Per germline, CDR1 SGDLS and CDR2 YYNGEE. V lost 0 bases to trimming and J lost 0 bases, with 12 bases between them. CDR3 length: 17 amino acids. The CDR3 here is CASSVAIGAANTGELFF. In nucleotides, the CDR3 is TGTGCCAGCAGCGTAGCTATTGGGGCGGCGAACACCGGGGAGCTGTTTTTT. Based on the CDR3 plus reference TRBV9 and TRBJ2-2, the full variable domain is DSGVTQTPKHLITATGQRVTLRCSPRSGDLSVYWYQQSLDQGLQFLIQYYNGEERAKGNILERFSAQQFPDLHSELNLSSLELGDSALYFCASSVAIGAANTGELFFGEGSRLTVL.

The rearrangement uses TRBV24-1 and TRBJ2-5; D is ambiguous. V was shortened by 1 base and J by 4 bases, with 12 bases between the two germline ends. Germline CDR1 and CDR2: KGHDR and SFDVKD. The CDR3 has 15 amino acids. CDR3 in amino acids: CATSDFGVMGETQYF. In DNA, the CDR3 is TGTGCCACCAGTGATTTTGGCGTTATGGGAGAGACCCAGTACTTC.

This chain links TRBV10-1 with TRBJ2-3; TRBD2 matches at 8 bases. Looked up from germline, CDR1 is WNHNN and CDR2 is SYGVQD (reference sequence). Trimming cost V 5 bases and J 0 bases; bases outside gene matches: 4. This CDR3 has 15 amino acids. The CDR3 DNA sequence: TGCGCCAGCAGTCAAAGCGGGAGCAGCACAGATACGCAGTATTTT. This encodes CASSQSGSSTDTQYF.

V gene TRBV24-1 combines with J gene TRBJ2-1; D is perhaps TRBD2 (7 bases). Looked up from germline, CDR1 is KGHDR and CDR2 is SFDVKD. There are 14 residues in the CDR3. With 4 bases removed from V and 6 bases from J, the gap between germline ends came to 12 bases. For the CDR3, the DNA is TGTGCCACCAGTGAAGGGGGGGCCGCCAATGAGCAGTTCTTC. As protein: CATSEGGAANEQFF.